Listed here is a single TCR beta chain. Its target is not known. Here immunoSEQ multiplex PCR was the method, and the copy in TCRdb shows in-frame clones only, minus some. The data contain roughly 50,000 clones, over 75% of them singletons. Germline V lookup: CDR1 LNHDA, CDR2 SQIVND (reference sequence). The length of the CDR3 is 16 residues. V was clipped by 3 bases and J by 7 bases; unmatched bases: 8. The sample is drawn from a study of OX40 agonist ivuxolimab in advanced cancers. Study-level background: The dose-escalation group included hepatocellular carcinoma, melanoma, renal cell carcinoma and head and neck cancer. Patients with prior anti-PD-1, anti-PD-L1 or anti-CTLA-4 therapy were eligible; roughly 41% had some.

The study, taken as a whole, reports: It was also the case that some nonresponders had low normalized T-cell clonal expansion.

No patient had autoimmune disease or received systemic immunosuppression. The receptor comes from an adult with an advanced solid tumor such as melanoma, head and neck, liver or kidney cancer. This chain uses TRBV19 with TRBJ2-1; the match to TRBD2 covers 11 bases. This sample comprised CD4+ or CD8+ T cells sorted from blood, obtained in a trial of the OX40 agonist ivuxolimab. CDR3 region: CASSITSGGHQNEQFF. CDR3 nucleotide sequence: TGTGCCAGTAGTATCACTAGCGGGGGCCACCAGAATGAGCAGTTCTTC.